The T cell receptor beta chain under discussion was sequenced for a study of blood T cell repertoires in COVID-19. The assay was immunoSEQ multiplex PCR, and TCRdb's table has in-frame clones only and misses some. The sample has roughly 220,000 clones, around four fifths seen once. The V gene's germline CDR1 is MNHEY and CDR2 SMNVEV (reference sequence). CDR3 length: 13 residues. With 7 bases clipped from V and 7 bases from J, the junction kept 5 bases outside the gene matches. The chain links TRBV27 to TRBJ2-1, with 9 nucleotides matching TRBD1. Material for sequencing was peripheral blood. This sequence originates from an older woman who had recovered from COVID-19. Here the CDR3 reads CASTMTGGNEQFF. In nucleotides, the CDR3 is TGTGCCAGCACCATGACAGGGGGGAATGAGCAGTTCTTC.